The 32 T cell receptor beta chains below all came from one sample that was sequenced in a study of blood T cell repertoires in COVID-19. Generated by immunoSEQ multiplex PCR, the TCRdb table keeps only in-frame clones and is missing some. Of roughly 140,000 clones listed, 84% are singletons. The sample comprised peripheral blood. The source is a woman aged 50 to 65 with acute or convalescent COVID-19.

The CDR3, as DNA: TGTGCCAGCAGCCTCGGCGGGGATCAGCCCCAGCATTTT. It encodes CASSLGGDQPQHF. The chain employs TRBV3-1 (or the pseudogene TRBV3-2) and TRBJ1-5; D is unclear. V lost 4 bases, J lost 5 bases, and 9 bases lay in between. Germline V gene sequence: CDR1 LGHDT, CDR2 YNNKEL (reference sequence). The CDR3 has 13 amino acids.

This clone was seen a handful of times. The chain links TRBV5-1 to TRBJ2-1; D is undetermined. Germline V lookup: CDR1 SGHRS, CDR2 YFSETQ. Trimming left V 1 base short and J 0 bases short, with 8 bases between. The CDR3 totals 15 residues. CDR3 residues: CASSLQEPSYNEQFF. The CDR3 nucleotides are TGCGCCAGCAGCTTGCAGGAACCCTCCTACAATGAGCAGTTCTTC.

The V call is TRBV4-3, the J call TRBJ2-4, with TRBD1 as a possible D gene (6 bases). Trimming took off 4 bases at V and 7 bases at J, with 17 bases between the two ends. This CDR3 is 15 amino acids long. CDR1 and CDR2 (germline): LGHNA, YSLEER. The CDR3 DNA reads TGCGCCAGCAGCCCATCGACAGGTGGGAGCAACATTCAGTACTTC. This translates into CASSPSTGGSNIQYF.

This chain's CDR3 is CASSGDRVIQFF. CDR3 sequence (DNA): TGCGCCAGCAGCGGAGACAGGGTAATTCAGTTCTTC. The chain recombines TRBV10-2 with TRBJ2-1; 7 bases line up with TRBD1. CDR3 length equals 12 residues. V gave up 6 bases and J gave up 13 bases; unmatched junction bases: 9. Germline assignment: CDR1 WSHSY and CDR2 SAAADI.

Comments on this clone: Other DNA sequences in this specimen translate into the identical CDR3. The chain is built from TRBV7-9 and TRBJ2-3; maybe TRBD1 (5 bases). The ends were cut back, 1 base at V and 0 bases at J, with 5 bases in the middle. Germline V gene data show CDR1 as SEHNR and CDR2 as FQNEAQ (reference sequence). The CDR3 has 14 amino acids. CDR3 bases: TGTGCCAGCAGCTTAGAGGGGAGCACAGATACGCAGTATTTT. Its translation: CASSLEGSTDTQYF.

The rearrangement joins TRBV2 to TRBJ1-2; TRBD1 aligns across 8 bases. The CDR3 contains 13 residues. V lost 6 bases and J lost 1; bases outside the gene matches: 1. Germline assignment: CDR1 SNHLY and CDR2 FYNNEI. Here the CDR3 DNA reads TGTGCCAGCAGGGACAGGGTTAACTATGGCTACACCTTC. Residues: CASRDRVNYGYTF. Full variable domain (remainder filled in from reference TRBV2 and TRBJ1-2): EPEVTQTPSHQVTQMGQEVILRCVPISNHLYFYWYRQILGQKVEFLVSFYNNEISEKSEIFDDQFSVERPDGSNFTLKIRSTKLEDSAMYFCASRDRVNYGYTFGSGTRLTVV.

The V gene is TRBV4-2, the J gene TRBJ1-2; 7 bases are shared with TRBD1. Germline V CDR1 and CDR2: LGHNA, YNFKEQ. This CDR3 is built from 15 residues. V dropped 1 base and J dropped 5; count of bases not matched to a gene: 7. The CDR3 sequence is CASSQARDSQYGYTF. The DNA of the CDR3 is TGTGCCAGCAGCCAAGCCCGGGACAGCCAATATGGCTACACCTTC.

This clone has a handful of counts. The V and J genes are TRBV6-6 and TRBJ2-7; tentative D call: TRBD2 (6 bases). The CDR3 sequence is 13 residues long. Per germline, CDR1 MNHNY and CDR2 SVGAGI (reference sequence). Trimming took 2 bases from V and 4 from J, leaving 9 bases between them. The CDR3 region is CASSYGGTYEQYF. In DNA form, the CDR3 reads TGTGCCAGCAGTTACGGGGGGACGTACGAGCAGTACTTC.

Only one count was recorded for this clone. This rearrangement joins TRBV5-4 to TRBJ2-2; D may be TRBD2 (7 bases). The V end lost 4 bases, the J end lost 1 base, and 17 bases lay between the germline ends. The CDR3 is 17 residues long. Germline V lookup: CDR1 SGHNT, CDR2 YYREEE (reference sequence). CDR3 sequence: CASSKGGSSLNTGELFF. The CDR3 region has the DNA TGTGCCAGCAGCAAGGGGGGGTCTTCTCTGAACACCGGGGAGCTGTTTTTT.

The chain employs TRBV2 and TRBJ1-5; possible D gene TRBD1, 5 bases. The CDR3 is made up of 13 amino acids. Between the trimmed V and J ends, which lost 4 bases and 4 bases, there was a span of 8 bases. CDR1 and CDR2 (germline): SNHLY, FYNNEI. This chain's CDR3 is CASSGGVNQPQHF. CDR3 DNA sequence: TGTGCCAGCAGTGGGGGGGTGAATCAGCCCCAGCATTTT.

The gene calls are TRBV7-2 and TRBJ2-7, with D possibly matching TRBD2 (6 bases). Germline V CDR1 and CDR2: SGHTA, FQGNSA. The CDR3 length is 15 residues. V lost 3 bases to trimming and J lost 6 bases, with 18 bases between them. The CDR3 DNA follows: TGTGCCAGCAGCTTCCCCAGAGGCGGGACGGTCGAGCAGTACTTC. Amino acid sequence: CASSFPRGGTVEQYF.

The chain employs TRBV4-3 and TRBJ2-5; 9 nucleotides align to TRBD2. There are 17 residues in the CDR3. CDR1 and CDR2 from the germline V gene are LGHNA and YSLEER. V was clipped by 0 bases and J by 6 bases; unmatched bases: 11. CDR3 amino acids: CASSQEGPSGVRKTQYF. DNA of the CDR3: TGCGCCAGCAGCCAAGAGGGGCCTAGCGGGGTTAGGAAGACCCAGTACTTC.

Written as DNA, the CDR3 is TGTGCCAGCAGCGGAACGGGGCGAGGGGGCTCCTACAATGAGCAGTTCTTC. It encodes CASSGTGRGGSYNEQFF. This chain links TRBV7-9 with TRBJ2-1; TRBD1 might be the D (6 bases). CDR1 is SEHNR and CDR2 is FQNEAQ in the germline V gene (reference sequence). The CDR3 has 17 residues. Trimming cost V 5 bases and J 0 bases, with 17 bases left between them.

The chain couples TRBV3-1 (or the pseudogene TRBV3-2) to TRBJ2-5; D uncertain. Trimming removed 5 bases from V and 4 bases from J, with 5 bases in between. This CDR3 has 11 residues. From germline, CDR1 is LGHDT and CDR2 YNNKEL (reference sequence). In DNA, the CDR3 is TGTGCCAGCAGCTACGGAGAGACCCAGTACTTC. Encoded protein: CASSYGETQYF.

The chain is built from TRBV19 and TRBJ2-5; D is undetermined. V was cut by 5 bases and J by 0 bases, with 10 bases left in between. This CDR3 comprises 14 residues. CDR1 is LNHDA and CDR2 is SQIVND in the germline V gene (reference sequence). CDR3 sequence reads: CASSLHSNQETQYF. In nucleotides, the CDR3 is TGTGCCAGTAGTCTCCACAGTAACCAAGAGACCCAGTACTTC. Combining the CDR3 with reference TRBV19 and TRBJ2-5 gives the whole variable domain DGGITQSPKYLFRKEGQNVTLSCEQNLNHDAMYWYRQDPGQGLRLIYYSQIVNDFQKGDIAEGYSVSREKKESFPLTVTSAQKNPTAFYLCASSLHSNQETQYFGPGTRLLVL.

CDR3 DNA: TGCAGCGTTGAAGCTCGCCGCGGGGTGGCCACTGAAGCTTTCTTT. It codes for CSVEARRGVATEAFF. The V gene is TRBV29-1, the J gene TRBJ1-1, with unresolved D. The CDR3 sequence is 15 residues long. The V gene's germline CDR1 is SQVTM and CDR2 ANQGSEA. V lost 1 base, J lost 4 bases, and 16 bases lay in between.

The rearrangement joins TRBV28 to TRBJ2-3; 12 nucleotides match TRBD2. With V trimmed by 5 bases and J by 4 bases, 10 bases remained unmatched. Germline-derived CDR1 and CDR2 are MDHEN and SYDVKM. The CDR3 has 17 amino acids. CDR3 coding DNA: TGTGCCAGCAGTATCCTAGCGGGAGGGCCGGGTTCAGATACGCAGTATTTT. Encoded protein: CASSILAGGPGSDTQYF.

The chain uses TRBV7-3 and TRBJ2-5, with D possibly being TRBD2 (5 bases). Germline CDR1 is SGHTA and CDR2 is FQGTGA. The CDR3 spans 16 residues. V was pared by 1 base and J by 0 bases, with 12 bases between. The CDR3: CASSLNGGGYQETQYF. CDR3 bases: TGTGCCAGCAGCTTAAACGGTGGAGGTTACCAAGAGACCCAGTACTTC.

The chain recombines TRBV5-1 with TRBJ2-7, with 7 bases matching TRBD1. There are 15 residues in the CDR3. Per the germline V gene, CDR1 is SGHRS and CDR2 is YFSETQ. Trimming took 4 bases from V and 4 from J; bases not matched to a gene: 11. The CDR3 is CASSLLTGIPYEQYF. The CDR3, as DNA: TGCGCCAGCAGCCTCCTGACAGGGATCCCGTACGAGCAGTACTTC.

The chain has TRBV5-6 and TRBJ1-5; D unclear. The V gene lost 1 base and the J gene lost 6 bases, with 5 bases spanning the gap. The CDR3 sequence is 12 residues long. Germline CDR1 and CDR2: SGHDT and YYEEEE. This CDR3 is CASSLPGQPQHF. Here the CDR3 DNA reads TGTGCCAGCAGCTTGCCCGGTCAGCCCCAGCATTTT.

The rearrangement joins TRBV14 to TRBJ2-7, with 10 positions matching TRBD1. The germline V gene has CDR1 SGHDN and CDR2 FVKESK. The ends lost 5 bases at V and 4 bases at J; junction bases unmatched: 14. This CDR3 spans 17 amino acids. CDR3 nucleotides: TGTGCCAGCAGCTGGACAGGGGGGAGGACAGGACGGTACGAGCAGTACTTC. Protein product: CASSWTGGRTGRYEQYF.

The CDR3 DNA follows: TGTGCCAGCAGCTTAGGGGGGGAAGGGTCTGAAGCTTTCTTT. Translated, it gives CASSLGGEGSEAFF. The rearrangement joins TRBV7-8 to TRBJ1-1, with D maybe TRBD1 (5 bases). CDR1 SGHVS and CDR2 FQNEAQ come from the germline V gene. CDR3 size: 14 residues. Trimming pared 1 base from V and 6 bases from J, leaving 12 bases between.

The V call is TRBV28, the J call TRBJ2-7; 8 bases fit TRBD2. Germline V gene sequence: CDR1 MDHEN, CDR2 SYDVKM. The CDR3 is made up of 16 amino acids. V shed 8 bases, J shed 2 bases, and the junction held 14 bases outside the gene matches. For the CDR3, the DNA is TGTGCCAGCGGGGGTTGGGGACTAGTCGGCGCCTACGAGCAGTACTTC. Its protein product is CASGGWGLVGAYEQYF.

The chain employs TRBV6-5 and TRBJ1-4; possibly TRBD1 for D (5 bases). Trimming removed 6 bases at V and 2 bases at J, with 10 bases between. The CDR3 contains 14 residues. CDR1 MNHEY and CDR2 SVGAGI come from the germline V gene. The CDR3 loop is CASRAGDTNEKLFF. Written as DNA, the CDR3 is TGTGCCAGCAGGGCGGGGGACACTAATGAAAAACTGTTTTTT.

The chain couples TRBV7-8 to TRBJ1-4, with 9 positions matching TRBD1. This CDR3 comprises 15 residues. With V trimmed by 5 bases and J by 8 bases, 9 bases remained unmatched. Germline V gene lookup returns CDR1 SGHVS and CDR2 FQNEAQ. CDR3 amino acids: CASSPYRGLREKLFF. As DNA, the CDR3 is TGTGCCAGCAGCCCATACAGGGGGCTGCGGGAAAAACTGTTTTTT.

The chain recombines TRBV4-2 with TRBJ1-6, with unresolved D. Germline CDR1 and CDR2: LGHNA and YNFKEQ. The V end was cut by 0 bases, the J end by 6 bases, with 9 bases between. This CDR3 comprises 15 residues. CDR3 region: CASSQETRGNSPLHF. Here the CDR3 DNA reads TGTGCCAGCAGCCAAGAGACTCGGGGTAATTCACCCCTCCACTTT.

The rearrangement uses TRBV2 and TRBJ2-7; 10 bases align to TRBD1. The CDR3 contains 14 residues. Germline V gene lookup returns CDR1 SNHLY and CDR2 FYNNEI. V trimming: 6 bases; J trimming: 5 bases; junction bases outside the gene matches: 7. CDR3 amino acids: CASSLGTGVHEQYF. CDR3 nucleotide sequence: TGTGCCAGCAGCCTGGGGACAGGGGTCCACGAGCAGTACTTC. Full variable domain (outside the CDR3, taken from reference TRBV2 and TRBJ2-7): EPEVTQTPSHQVTQMGQEVILRCVPISNHLYFYWYRQILGQKVEFLVSFYNNEISEKSEIFDDQFSVERPDGSNFTLKIRSTKLEDSAMYFCASSLGTGVHEQYFGPGTRLTVT.

The chain joins TRBV7-8 to TRBJ1-6; weak D call: TRBD1 (6 bases). V was cut by 5 bases and J by 5 bases, with 16 bases left in between. Germline lookup yields CDR1 SGHVS and CDR2 FQNEAQ. The CDR3 runs to 16 residues. The CDR3 here is CASSPDGGLDNSPLHF. The DNA of the CDR3 is TGTGCCAGCAGCCCTGACGGGGGGCTCGATAATTCACCCCTCCACTTT.

This chain links TRBV7-3 with TRBJ2-3, with 9 bases matching TRBD1. Losses at the gene ends were 0 bases for V and 4 bases for J; bases not matched to a gene: 5. The CDR3 extends over 16 amino acids. Germline V gene data show CDR1 as SGHTA and CDR2 as FQGTGA. The CDR3 here is CASSLTTGGAADTQYF. The DNA for the CDR3 is TGTGCCAGCAGCTTAACGACAGGGGGAGCCGCAGATACGCAGTATTTT.

This clone was seen more than once but under ten times. V is TRBV30 and J is TRBJ1-2; a weak D match, TRBD1 (5 bases). CDR3 length: 14 amino acids. Trimming took off 8 bases at V and 3 bases at J, with 19 bases between the two ends. Germline CDR1 is GTSNPN and CDR2 is SVGIG (reference sequence). In DNA form, the CDR3 reads TGTGCCCAACGGGGGTGGGGCGCGGACTATGGCTACACCTTC. Amino acids: CAQRGWGADYGYTF.

Only a few counts were recorded for this clone. The chain recombines TRBV5-6 with TRBJ2-2; 8 nucleotides line up with TRBD2. The CDR3 runs to 15 residues. V lost 7 bases and J lost 6; bases outside the gene matches: 11. Germline lookup yields CDR1 SGHDT and CDR2 YYEEEE. The CDR3 region is CASSYGGSGAGELFF. CDR3 DNA sequence: TGTGCCAGCTCCTATGGTGGTAGCGGGGCCGGGGAGCTGTTTTTT.

This chain uses TRBV7-9 with TRBJ1-2; D not certain. V was pared by 8 bases and J by 4 bases, with 5 bases between. The CDR3 runs 10 residues. CDR1 SEHNR and CDR2 FQNEAQ come from the germline V gene (reference sequence). The CDR3 DNA follows: TGTGCCAGCTCTAGCTATGGCTACACCTTC. Its translation: CASSSYGYTF.